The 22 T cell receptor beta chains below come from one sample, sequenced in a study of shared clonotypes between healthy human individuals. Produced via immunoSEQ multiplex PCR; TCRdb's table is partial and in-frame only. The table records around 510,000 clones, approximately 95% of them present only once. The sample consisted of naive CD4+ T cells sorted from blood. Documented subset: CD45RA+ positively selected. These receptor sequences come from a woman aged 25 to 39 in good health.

DNA of the CDR3: TGTGCCAGCAGCTTTTACGTGGGGGATGAAAAACTGTTTTTT. It is translated as CASSFYVGDEKLFF. The chain uses TRBV5-5 and TRBJ1-4, with D perhaps matching TRBD1 (5 bases). CDR1 is SGHKS, CDR2 YYEKEE, per germline (reference sequence). CDR3 length equals 14 residues. The V end was cut by 2 bases, the J end by 6 bases, with 11 bases between.

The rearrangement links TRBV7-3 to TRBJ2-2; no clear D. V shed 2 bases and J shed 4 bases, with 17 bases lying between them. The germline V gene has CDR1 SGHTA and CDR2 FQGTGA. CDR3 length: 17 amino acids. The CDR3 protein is CASSLVGPMISTGELFF. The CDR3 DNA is TGTGCCAGCAGCTTAGTGGGCCCTATGATATCCACCGGGGAGCTGTTTTTT.

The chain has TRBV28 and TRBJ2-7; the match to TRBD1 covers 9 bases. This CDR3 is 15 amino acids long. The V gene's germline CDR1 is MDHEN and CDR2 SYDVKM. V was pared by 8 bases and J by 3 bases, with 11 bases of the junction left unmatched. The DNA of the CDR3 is TGTGCCAGCTCCTGGACAGGGGCGATTCTCTACGAGCAGTACTTC. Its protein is CASSWTGAILYEQYF.

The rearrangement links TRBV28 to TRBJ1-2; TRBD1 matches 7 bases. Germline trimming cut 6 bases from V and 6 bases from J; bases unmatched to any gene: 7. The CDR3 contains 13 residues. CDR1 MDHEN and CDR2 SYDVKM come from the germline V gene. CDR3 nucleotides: TGTGCCAGCAGCCCGGGACAGTGGAATGGCTACACCTTC. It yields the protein CASSPGQWNGYTF.

The CDR3, as DNA: TGTGCCAGCAGCACCTTTAGGTGGGAGGCAACAGATACGCAGTATTTT. It yields the protein CASSTFRWEATDTQYF. The genes are TRBV11-2 and TRBJ2-3, with a possible D match to TRBD2 (6 bases). The V end lost 5 bases, the J end lost 3 bases, and 18 bases lay between the germline ends. Germline lookup yields CDR1 SGHAT and CDR2 FQNNGV. The CDR3 totals 16 residues.

The CDR3 region has the DNA TGCAGCGATCCCGACCGCCCGACAGGGAAGGTGTTGATGAACACTGAAGCTTTCTTT. This translates into CSDPDRPTGKVLMNTEAFF. This rearrangement joins TRBV29-1 to TRBJ1-1; the match to TRBD1 covers 7 bases. In germline, CDR1 is SQVTM, CDR2 ANQGSEA. V gave up 7 bases and J gave up 0 bases; unmatched junction bases: 23. The CDR3 covers 19 residues. Full variable domain (remainder filled in from reference TRBV29-1 and TRBJ1-1): SAVISQKPSRDICQRGTSLTIQCQVDSQVTMMFWYRQQPGQSLTLIATANQGSEATYESGFVIDKFPISRPNLTFSTLTVSNMSPEDSSIYLCSDPDRPTGKVLMNTEAFFGQGTRLTVV.

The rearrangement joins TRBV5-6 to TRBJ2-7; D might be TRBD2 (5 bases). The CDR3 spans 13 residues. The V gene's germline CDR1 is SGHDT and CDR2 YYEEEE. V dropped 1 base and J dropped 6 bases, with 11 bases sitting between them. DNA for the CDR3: TGTGCCAGCAGCTTGATGCGGGCACCCGAGCAGTACTTC. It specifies CASSLMRAPEQYF.

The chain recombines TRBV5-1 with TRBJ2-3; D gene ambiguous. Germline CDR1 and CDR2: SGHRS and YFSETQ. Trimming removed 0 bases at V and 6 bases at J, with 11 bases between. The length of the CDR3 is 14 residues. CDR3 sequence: CASSLGLSQDTQYF. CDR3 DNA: TGCGCCAGCAGCTTGGGGCTAAGTCAGGATACGCAGTATTTT.

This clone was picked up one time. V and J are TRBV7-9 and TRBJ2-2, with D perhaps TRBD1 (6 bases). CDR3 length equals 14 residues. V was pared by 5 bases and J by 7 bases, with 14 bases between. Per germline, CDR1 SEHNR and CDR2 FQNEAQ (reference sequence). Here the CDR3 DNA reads TGTGCCAGCAGCCTACTACAGGGTCGCGGGGAGCTGTTTTTT. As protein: CASSLLQGRGELFF.

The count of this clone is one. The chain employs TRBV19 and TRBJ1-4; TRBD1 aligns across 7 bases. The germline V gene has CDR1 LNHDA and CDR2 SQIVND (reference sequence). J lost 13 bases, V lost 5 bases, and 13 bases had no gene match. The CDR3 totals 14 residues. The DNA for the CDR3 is TGTGCCAGTAGTCCCGGGGGGGACAGCCGGCCACTGTTTTTT. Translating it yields CASSPGGDSRPLFF.

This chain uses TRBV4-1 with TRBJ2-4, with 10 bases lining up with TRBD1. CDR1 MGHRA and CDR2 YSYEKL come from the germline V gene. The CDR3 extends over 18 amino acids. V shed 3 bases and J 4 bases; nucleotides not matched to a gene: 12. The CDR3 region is CASSQGRQGALSKNIQYF. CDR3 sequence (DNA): TGCGCCAGCAGCCAGGGACGACAGGGGGCGCTCTCTAAAAACATTCAGTACTTC.

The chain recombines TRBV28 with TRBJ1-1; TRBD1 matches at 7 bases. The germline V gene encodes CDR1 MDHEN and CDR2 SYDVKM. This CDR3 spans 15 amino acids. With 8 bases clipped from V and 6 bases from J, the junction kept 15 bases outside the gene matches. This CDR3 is CASLGSEQGKAEAFF. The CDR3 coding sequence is TGTGCCAGCCTAGGATCGGAACAGGGGAAGGCTGAAGCTTTCTTT.

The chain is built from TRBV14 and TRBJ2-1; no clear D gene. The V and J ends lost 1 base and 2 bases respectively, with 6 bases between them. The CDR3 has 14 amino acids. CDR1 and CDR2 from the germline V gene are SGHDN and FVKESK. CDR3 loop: CASSQGSTYNEQFF. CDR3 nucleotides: TGTGCCAGCAGCCAAGGGAGTACCTACAATGAGCAGTTCTTC.

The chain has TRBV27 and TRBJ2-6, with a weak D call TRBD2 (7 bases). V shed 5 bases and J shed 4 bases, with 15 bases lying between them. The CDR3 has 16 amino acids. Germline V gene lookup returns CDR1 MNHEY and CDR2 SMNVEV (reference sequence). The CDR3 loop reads CASSPAGAAGANVLTF. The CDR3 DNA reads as TGTGCCAGCAGTCCTGCGGGGGCCGCGGGGGCCAACGTCCTGACTTTC.

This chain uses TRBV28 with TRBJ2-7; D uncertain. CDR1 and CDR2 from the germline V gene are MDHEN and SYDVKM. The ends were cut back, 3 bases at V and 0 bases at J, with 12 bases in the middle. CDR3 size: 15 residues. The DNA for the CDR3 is TGTGCCAGCAGTTTGCCGGCAGTAGGCTCCTACGAGCAGTACTTC. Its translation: CASSLPAVGSYEQYF.

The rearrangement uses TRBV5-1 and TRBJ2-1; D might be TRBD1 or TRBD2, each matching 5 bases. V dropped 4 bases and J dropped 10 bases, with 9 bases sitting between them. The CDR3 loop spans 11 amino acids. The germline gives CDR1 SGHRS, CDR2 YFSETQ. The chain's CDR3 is CASSAWGEQFF. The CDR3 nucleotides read TGCGCCAGCAGCGCGTGGGGGGAGCAGTTCTTC.

CDR3 sequence reads: CASSSGGQQAFF. In DNA, the CDR3 is TGTGCCAGCTCATCGGGGGGACAGCAAGCTTTCTTT. The chain carries TRBV18 and TRBJ1-1, with TRBD1 matching 7 bases. The CDR3 is 12 amino acids. Losses at the gene ends were 5 bases for V and 9 bases for J; bases not matched to a gene: 6. Germline V gene data show CDR1 as KGHSH and CDR2 as LQKENI.

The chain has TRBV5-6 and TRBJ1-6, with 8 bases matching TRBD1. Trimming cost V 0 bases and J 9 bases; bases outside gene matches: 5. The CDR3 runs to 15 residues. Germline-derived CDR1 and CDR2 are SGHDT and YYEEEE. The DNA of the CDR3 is TGTGCCAGCAGCTTGGTGGCAGGGGGCGGTTCACCCCTCCACTTT. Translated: CASSLVAGGGSPLHF.

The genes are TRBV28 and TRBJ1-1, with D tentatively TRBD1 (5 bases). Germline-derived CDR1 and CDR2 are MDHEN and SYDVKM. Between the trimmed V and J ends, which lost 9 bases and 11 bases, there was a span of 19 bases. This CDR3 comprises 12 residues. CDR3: CASNAGAAVAFF. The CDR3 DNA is TGTGCCAGTAATGCCGGGGCCGCCGTGGCTTTCTTT.

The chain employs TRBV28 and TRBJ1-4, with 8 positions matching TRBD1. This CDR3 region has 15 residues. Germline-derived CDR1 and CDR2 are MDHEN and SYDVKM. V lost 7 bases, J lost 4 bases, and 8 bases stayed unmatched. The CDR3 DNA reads TGTGCCAGCACCGTGCAGACAGGGGTTAATGAAAAACTGTTTTTT. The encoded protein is CASTVQTGVNEKLFF.

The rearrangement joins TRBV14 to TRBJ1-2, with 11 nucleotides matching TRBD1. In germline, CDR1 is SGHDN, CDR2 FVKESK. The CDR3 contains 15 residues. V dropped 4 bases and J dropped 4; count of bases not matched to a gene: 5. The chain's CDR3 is CASSPGTGGVYGYTF. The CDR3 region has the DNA TGTGCCAGCAGCCCCGGGACAGGGGGGGTCTATGGCTACACCTTC.

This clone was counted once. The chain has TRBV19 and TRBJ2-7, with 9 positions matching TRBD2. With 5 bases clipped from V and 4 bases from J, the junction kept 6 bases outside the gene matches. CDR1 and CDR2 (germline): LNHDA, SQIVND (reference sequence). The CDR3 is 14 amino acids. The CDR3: CASSLRTSEYEQYF. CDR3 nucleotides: TGTGCCAGTAGTCTCCGGACTAGCGAATACGAGCAGTACTTC.